This TCR beta chain was found in a study of cytomegalovirus exposure and HLA in healthy donors. Germline V gene sequence: CDR1 MNHEY, CDR2 SVGAGI. V shed 8 bases, J shed 3 bases, and the junction held 7 bases outside the gene matches. This CDR3 comprises 14 residues. Here immunoSEQ multiplex PCR was the method, and the copy in TCRdb shows in-frame clones only, minus some. The sample has about 120,000 clones; roughly 89% are singletons. Sequences were obtained from PBMCs. This chain uses TRBV6-5 with TRBJ2-7, with TRBD2 identical over 10 bases. The sequence derives from a young woman in good health and CMV-seronegative. CDR3 loop: CASASRLAGYEQYF. The CDR3 DNA sequence: TGTGCCAGCGCATCCAGACTAGCGGGCTACGAGCAGTACTTC.